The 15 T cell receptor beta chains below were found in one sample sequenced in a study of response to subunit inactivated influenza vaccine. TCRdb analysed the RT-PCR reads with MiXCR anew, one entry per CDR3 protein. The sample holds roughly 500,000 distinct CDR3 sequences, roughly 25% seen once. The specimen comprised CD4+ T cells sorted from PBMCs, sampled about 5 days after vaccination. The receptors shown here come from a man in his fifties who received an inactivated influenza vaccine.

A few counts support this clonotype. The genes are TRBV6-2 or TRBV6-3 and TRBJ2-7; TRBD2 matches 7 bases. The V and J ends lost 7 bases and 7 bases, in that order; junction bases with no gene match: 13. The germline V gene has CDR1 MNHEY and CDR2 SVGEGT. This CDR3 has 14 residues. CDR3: CASTLADMSREQYF. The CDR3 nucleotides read TGTGCCAGCACCCTAGCGGACATGTCACGAGAGCAGTACTTC.

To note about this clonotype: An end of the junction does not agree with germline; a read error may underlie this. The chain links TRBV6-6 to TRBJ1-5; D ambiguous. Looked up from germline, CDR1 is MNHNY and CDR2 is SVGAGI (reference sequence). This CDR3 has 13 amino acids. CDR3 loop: CASSYLGHQHQHF. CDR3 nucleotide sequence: TGTGCCAGCAGTTACTTAGGCCATCAGCACCAGCATTTT.

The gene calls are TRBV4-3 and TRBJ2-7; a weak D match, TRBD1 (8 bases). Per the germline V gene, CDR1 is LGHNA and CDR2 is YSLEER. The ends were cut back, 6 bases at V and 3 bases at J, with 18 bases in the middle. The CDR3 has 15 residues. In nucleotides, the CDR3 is TGCGCCAGCAGTACGCTGGACAGGGAGGGCTACGAGCAGTACTTC. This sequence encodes CASSTLDREGYEQYF.

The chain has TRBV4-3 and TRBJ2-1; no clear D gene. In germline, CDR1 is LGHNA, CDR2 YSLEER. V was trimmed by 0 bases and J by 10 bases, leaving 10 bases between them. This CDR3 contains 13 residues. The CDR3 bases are TGCGCCAGCAGCCAAGATTGGAAGTCAGAGCAGTTCTTC. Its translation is CASSQDWKSEQFF.

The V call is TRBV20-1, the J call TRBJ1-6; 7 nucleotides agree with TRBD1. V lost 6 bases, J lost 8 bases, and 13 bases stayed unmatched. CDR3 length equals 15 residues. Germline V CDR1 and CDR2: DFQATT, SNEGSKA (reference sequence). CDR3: CSAPWGAGGYSPLHF. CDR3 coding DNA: TGCAGTGCCCCCTGGGGCGCAGGGGGGTATTCACCCCTCCACTTT.

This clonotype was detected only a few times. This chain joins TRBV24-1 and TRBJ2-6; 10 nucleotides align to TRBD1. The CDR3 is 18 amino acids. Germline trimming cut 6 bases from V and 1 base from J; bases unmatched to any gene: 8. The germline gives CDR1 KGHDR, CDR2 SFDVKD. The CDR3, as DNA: TGTGCCACCAGTTCTCGGGACAGGGGTTCTTCTGGGGCCAACGTCCTGACTTTC. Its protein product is CATSSRDRGSSGANVLTF.

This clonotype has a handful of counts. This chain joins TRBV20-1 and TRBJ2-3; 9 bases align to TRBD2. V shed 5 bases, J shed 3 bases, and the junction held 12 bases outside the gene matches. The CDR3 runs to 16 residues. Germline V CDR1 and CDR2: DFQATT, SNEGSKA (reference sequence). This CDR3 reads CSAALRLAAATDTQYF. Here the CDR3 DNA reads TGCAGTGCTGCCCTGCGACTAGCGGCTGCTACAGATACGCAGTATTTT.

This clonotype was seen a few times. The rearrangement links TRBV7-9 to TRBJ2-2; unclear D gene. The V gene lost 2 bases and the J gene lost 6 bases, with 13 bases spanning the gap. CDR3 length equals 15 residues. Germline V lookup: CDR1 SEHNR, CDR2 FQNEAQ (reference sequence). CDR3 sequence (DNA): TGTGCCAGCAGCTTATCCCCCCGAGGAGCCGGGGAGCTGTTTTTT. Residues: CASSLSPRGAGELFF.

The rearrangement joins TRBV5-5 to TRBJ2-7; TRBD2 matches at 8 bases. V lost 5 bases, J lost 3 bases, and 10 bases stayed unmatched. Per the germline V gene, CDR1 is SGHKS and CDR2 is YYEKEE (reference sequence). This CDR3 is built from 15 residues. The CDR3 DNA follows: TGTGCCAGCAGTCCCGGAACTAGCGGCGTCTACGAGCAGTACTTC. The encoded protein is CASSPGTSGVYEQYF.

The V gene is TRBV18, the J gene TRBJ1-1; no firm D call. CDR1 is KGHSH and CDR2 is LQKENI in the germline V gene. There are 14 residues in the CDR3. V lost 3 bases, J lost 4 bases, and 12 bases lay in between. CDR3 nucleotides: TGTGCCAGCTCACCGACCTCGATAGGCACTGAAGCTTTCTTT. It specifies CASSPTSIGTEAFF.

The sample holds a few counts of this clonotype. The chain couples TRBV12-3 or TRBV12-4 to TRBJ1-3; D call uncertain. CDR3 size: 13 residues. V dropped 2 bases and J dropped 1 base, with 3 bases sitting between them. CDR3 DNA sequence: TGTGCCAGCAGTTTATATTCTGGAAACACCATATATTTT. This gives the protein CASSLYSGNTIYF.

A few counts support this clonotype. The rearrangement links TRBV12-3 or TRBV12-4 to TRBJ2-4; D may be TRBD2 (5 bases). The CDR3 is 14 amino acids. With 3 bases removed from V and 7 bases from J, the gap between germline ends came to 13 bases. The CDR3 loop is CASSLGRGLNIQYF. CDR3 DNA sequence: TGTGCCAGCAGTTTGGGTCGAGGGTTGAACATTCAGTACTTC.

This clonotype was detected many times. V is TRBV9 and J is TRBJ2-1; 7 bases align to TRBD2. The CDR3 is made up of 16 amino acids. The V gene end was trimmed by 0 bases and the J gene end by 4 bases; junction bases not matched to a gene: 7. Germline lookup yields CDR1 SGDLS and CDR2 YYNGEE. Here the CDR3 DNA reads TGTGCCAGCAGCGTAGACGAAGCGGGAACATACAATGAGCAGTTCTTC. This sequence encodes CASSVDEAGTYNEQFF. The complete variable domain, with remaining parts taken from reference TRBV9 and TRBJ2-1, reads DSGVTQTPKHLITATGQRVTLRCSPRSGDLSVYWYQQSLDQGLQFLIQYYNGEERAKGNILERFSAQQFPDLHSELNLSSLELGDSALYFCASSVDEAGTYNEQFFGPGTRLTVL.

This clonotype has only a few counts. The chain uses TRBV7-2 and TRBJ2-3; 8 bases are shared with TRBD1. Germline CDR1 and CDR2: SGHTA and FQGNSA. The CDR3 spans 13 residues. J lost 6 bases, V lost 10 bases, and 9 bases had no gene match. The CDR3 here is CATRTGLEDTQYF. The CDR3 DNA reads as TGTGCCACCCGGACAGGGCTGGAGGATACGCAGTATTTT.

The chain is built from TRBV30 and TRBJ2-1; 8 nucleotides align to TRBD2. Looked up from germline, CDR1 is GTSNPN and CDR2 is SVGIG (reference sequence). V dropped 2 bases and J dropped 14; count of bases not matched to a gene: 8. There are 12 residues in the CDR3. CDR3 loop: CAWSPLEREKFF. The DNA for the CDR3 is TGTGCCTGGAGTCCCCTGGAGCGGGAGAAGTTCTTC.